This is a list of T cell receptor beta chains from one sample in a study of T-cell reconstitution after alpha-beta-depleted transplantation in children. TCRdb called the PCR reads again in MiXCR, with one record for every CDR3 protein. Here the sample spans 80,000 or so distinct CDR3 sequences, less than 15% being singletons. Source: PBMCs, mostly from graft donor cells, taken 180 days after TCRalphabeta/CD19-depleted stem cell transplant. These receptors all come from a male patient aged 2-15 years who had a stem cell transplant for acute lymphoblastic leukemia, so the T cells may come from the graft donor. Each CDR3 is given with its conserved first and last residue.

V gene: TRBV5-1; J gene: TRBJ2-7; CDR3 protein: CASSVTGAGANEQYF
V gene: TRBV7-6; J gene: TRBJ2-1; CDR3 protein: CASTSPANEQFF
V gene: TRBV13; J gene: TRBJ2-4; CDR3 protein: CASSLRGLKNIQYF
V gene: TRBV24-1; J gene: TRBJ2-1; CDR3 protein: CATSDRTSGRASHVF
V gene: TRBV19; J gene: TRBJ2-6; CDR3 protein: CASSGTVFSGANVLTF
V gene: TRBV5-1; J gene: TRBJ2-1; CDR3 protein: CASSPRGTYNEQFF
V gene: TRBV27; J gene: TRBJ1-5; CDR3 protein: CASSLYGTTFLNQPQHF
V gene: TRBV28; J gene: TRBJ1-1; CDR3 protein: CASKGGGRGPTEAFF
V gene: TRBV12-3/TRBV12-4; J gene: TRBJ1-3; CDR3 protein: CASSPIMRAANTIYF
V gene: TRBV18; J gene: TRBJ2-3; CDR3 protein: CASSPQGLTDTQYF
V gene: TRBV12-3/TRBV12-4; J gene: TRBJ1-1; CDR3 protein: CASSSPGAGGEAFF
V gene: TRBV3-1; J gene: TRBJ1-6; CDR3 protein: CASSPTIGGTDNSPLHF
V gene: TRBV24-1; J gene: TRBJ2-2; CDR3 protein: CATSDSRGPGELFF
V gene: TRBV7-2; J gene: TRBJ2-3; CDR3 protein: CASSLVGGLFTDTQYF
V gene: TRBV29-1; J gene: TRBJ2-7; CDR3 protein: CSVETGISYEQYF
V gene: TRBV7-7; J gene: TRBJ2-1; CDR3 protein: CASSRSLGGNEQFF
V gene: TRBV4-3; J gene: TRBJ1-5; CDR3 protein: CASSQGVREQPQHF
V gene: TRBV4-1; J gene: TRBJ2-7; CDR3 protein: CASSQGQAYEQYF
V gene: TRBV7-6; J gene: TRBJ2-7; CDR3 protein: CASSLDPYTGHEQYF
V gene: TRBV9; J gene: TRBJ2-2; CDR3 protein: CASTRVAANTGELFF
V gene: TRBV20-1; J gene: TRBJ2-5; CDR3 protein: CSASPEVDTQYF
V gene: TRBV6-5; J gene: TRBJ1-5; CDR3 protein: CASSYLGQPQHF
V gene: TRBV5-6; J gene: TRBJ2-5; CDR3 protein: CASSVTGDAGAETQYF
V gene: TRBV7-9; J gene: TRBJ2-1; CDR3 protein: CASGDRKNNEQFF
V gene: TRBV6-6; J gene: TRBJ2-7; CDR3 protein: CASSYSIREQYF
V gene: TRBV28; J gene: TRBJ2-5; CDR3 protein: CASSARGSQYF
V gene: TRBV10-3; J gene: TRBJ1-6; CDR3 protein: CAASGVGDSPLHF
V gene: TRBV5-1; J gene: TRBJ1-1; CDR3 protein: CASSSWGLNTEAFF
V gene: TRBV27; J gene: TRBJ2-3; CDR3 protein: CASSSRGRGTDTQYF
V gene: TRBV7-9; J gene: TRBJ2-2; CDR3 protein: CASRGVNTGELFF
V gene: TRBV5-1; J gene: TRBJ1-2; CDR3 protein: CASSLGGHGYTF
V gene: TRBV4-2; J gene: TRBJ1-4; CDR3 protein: CASSPLLDPREKLFF
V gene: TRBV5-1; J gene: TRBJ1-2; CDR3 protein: CASSSGQGPGLYGYTF
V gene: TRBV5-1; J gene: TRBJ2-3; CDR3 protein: CASSSEGGNTQYF
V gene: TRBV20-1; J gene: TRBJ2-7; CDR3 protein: CSARGIAGGREQYF
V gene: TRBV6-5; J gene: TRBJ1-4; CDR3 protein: CASSYFGGPLATNEKLFF
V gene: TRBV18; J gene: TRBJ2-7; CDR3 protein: CASSRDRADEQYF
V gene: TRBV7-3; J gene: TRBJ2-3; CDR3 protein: CASSSGLAGVLDTQYF
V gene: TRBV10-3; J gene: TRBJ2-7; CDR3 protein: CAIRVDIGSYEQYF
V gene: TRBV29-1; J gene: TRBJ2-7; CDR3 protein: CSVEDGTYEQYF
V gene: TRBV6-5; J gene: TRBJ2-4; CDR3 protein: CASSYGGPKNIQYF
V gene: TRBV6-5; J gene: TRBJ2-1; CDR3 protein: CASSYSRQVYNEQFF
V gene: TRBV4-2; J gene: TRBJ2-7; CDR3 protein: CASSQAATYEQYF
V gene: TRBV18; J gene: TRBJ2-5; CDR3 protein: CASSPGKGRRETQYF
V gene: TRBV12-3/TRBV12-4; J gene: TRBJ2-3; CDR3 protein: CASSGLGLAGYTDTQYF
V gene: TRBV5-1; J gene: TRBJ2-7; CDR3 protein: CASSLGLRASSYEQYF
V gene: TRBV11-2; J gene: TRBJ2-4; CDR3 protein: CASSSLGPFRGGKNIQYF
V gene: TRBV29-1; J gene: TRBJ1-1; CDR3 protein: CSFGTQPF